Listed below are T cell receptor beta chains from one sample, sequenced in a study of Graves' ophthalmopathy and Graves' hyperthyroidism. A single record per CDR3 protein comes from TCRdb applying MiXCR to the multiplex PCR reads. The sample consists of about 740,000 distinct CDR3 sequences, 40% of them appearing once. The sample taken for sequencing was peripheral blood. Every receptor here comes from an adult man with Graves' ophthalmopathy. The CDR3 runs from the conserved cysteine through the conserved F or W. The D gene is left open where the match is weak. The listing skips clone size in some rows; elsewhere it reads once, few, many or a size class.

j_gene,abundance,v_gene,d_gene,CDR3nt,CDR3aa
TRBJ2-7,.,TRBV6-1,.,TGTGCCAGCAGTTACGAGGGATCCTACGAGCAGTACTTC,CASSYEGSYEQYF
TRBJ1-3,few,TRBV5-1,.,TGCGCCAGCAGCTCCTCGGTAGTAAGCTCTGGAAACACCATATATTTT,CASSSSVVSSGNTIYF
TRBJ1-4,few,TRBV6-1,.,TGTGCCAGCAGCCCGGGATCCCTACAGGAAAAACTGTTTTTT,CASSPGSLQEKLFF
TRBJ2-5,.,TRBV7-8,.,TGTGCCAGCAGCGTTGTCCGATCCGCGGAGACCCAGTACTTC,CASSVVRSAETQYF
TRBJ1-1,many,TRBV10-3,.,TGTGCCATCAGCCAGCCGTATCCGACTGAAGCTTTCTTT,CAISQPYPTEAFF
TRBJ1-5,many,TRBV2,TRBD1,TGTGCCAGCAGCGAACAGGGGCGGCATCAGCCCCAGCATTTT,CASSEQGRHQPQHF
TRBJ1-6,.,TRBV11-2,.,TGTGCCAGCAGCTTCCCCGGGGGGAGCTCCTATAATTCACCCCTCCACTTT,CASSFPGGSSYNSPLHF
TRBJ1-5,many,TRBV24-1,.,TGTGCCACCAGTGAAGGCGGGAGGGGCAATCAGCCCCAGCATTTT,CATSEGGRGNQPQHF
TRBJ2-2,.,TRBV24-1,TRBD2,TGTGCCACCAGTGCCCTAGCGGGGGTATCGAACACCGGGGAGCTGTTTTTT,CATSALAGVSNTGELFF
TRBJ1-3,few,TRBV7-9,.,TGTGCCAGCAGCCGCACCGAGGACGGAGGAAACACCATATATTTT,CASSRTEDGGNTIYF
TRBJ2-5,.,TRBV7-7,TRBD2,TGTGCTAGCAGCACTAGCGGGGGGGCTTCGGAGACCCAGTACTTC,CASSTSGGASETQYF
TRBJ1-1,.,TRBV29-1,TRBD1,TGCAGCGGGGGGACCAGTATGAGGACAGGCCGAAGCATGAACACTGAAGCTTTCTTT,CSGGTSMRTGRSMNTEAFF
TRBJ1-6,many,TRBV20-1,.,TGCAGTGCTAGGGAGCAGATACATAATTCACCCCTCCACTTT,CSAREQIHNSPLHF
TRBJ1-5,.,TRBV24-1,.,TGTGCCAGCAGTGCTCAGGGGTTAGGTCAGCCCCAGCATTTT,CASSAQGLGQPQHF
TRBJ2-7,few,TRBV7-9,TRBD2,TGTGCCAGCAGCTTGGCGGATAGCGGGAGGGCCTCTCCCTACGAGCAGTACTTC,CASSLADSGRASPYEQYF
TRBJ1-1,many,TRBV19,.,TGTGCCAGTAGCCCCTCCGTGGGGGTCGGCACTGAAGCTTTCTTT,CASSPSVGVGTEAFF
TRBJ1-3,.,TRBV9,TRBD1,TGTGCCAGCAGCGTCTATTCGACAGGGTTGTCCGGAAACACCATATATTTT,CASSVYSTGLSGNTIYF